This T cell receptor (beta chain) was identified during a study of shared clonotypes between healthy human individuals. Overall study results and limits: The study generally estimated greater richness for naive than memory subsets.

CDR1 is SGHRS and CDR2 is YFSETQ in the germline V gene. The CDR3 length is 14 residues. Trimming cost V 4 bases and J 6 bases; bases outside gene matches: 6. As processed by the authors: For the immunoSEQ data, sequences were junction-only without quality scores, so filtering differed. Sequencing was performed with immunoSEQ multiplex PCR; in TCRdb, only in-frame clones are kept and a portion is missing. V, J and clone size were drawn from that table, and D and trimming were deduced from the DNA. Counted here are approximately 740,000 clones, approximately 79% occurring once; the ten biggest clones make up approximately 1.7%. About this clone: Its antigen is undetermined. This sample also contains other DNA sequences that code for the same CDR3.

This chain connects TRBV5-1 to TRBJ2-3, with 9 bases identical to TRBD1. The receptor was isolated from a woman aged 25 to 39 in good health. The specimen sequenced was memory CD4+ T cells sorted from blood. Stated subset: CD45RA-negative fraction. The CDR3 region has the DNA TGCGCCAGCAGCCCCGGGACAGGGAGGGATACGCAGTATTTT. Translated, it gives CASSPGTGRDTQYF.